These T cell receptor beta chains were read from a single sample in a study of blood T cell repertoires in COVID-19. Here immunoSEQ multiplex PCR was the method, and the copy in TCRdb shows in-frame clones only, minus some. Of approximately 40,000 clones in the sample, roughly 89% were seen once. Sequences were obtained from peripheral blood. The receptors were gathered from a human donor in a cohort sampled during active COVID-19. The conserved cysteine and the conserved F or W are not part of the CDR3 here. Only part of the rows carry a size: once, few, many, or a class if the clone is expanded.

V gene,J gene,clone size,CDR3 protein
TRBV27,TRBJ1-1,NA,ASRPRGLMNTEAF
TRBV19,TRBJ2-7,once,ASSVTGAPDEQY
TRBV24-1,TRBJ2-5,NA,ATSDDRAETQY
TRBV5-1,TRBJ1-4,NA,ASSPGTVWTNEKLF
TRBV5-1,TRBJ2-3,NA,ASSLTLAGGTDTQY
TRBV27,TRBJ2-7,NA,ASSSGLISYEQY
TRBV19,TRBJ2-7,NA,ASSIGQGVHEQY
TRBV27,TRBJ2-1,NA,ASSLAGVVNEQF
TRBV6-5,TRBJ1-4,NA,ASSYSPRSGEKLF
TRBV7-9,TRBJ2-7,once,ASSLRPGVGEQY
TRBV7-2,TRBJ1-3,NA,ASSLQQGPGNTIY
TRBV19,TRBJ1-1,NA,ASSIMLSGTEAF
TRBV27,TRBJ2-7,NA,ASTPPGGRYEQY
TRBV20-1,TRBJ1-5,NA,SASSSFSQPQH
TRBV7-8,TRBJ2-7,NA,ASSLAEAGETSYEQY
TRBV5-4,TRBJ2-7,NA,ASSLDGQSSYEQY
TRBV19,TRBJ1-3,NA,ASSMGTGGTGNTIY
TRBV7-2,TRBJ2-5,NA,ASSLAFASGGGRETQY
TRBV19,TRBJ1-4,few,ASSPIRTGWTNEKLF
TRBV19,TRBJ2-1,NA,ASSILGGQGVSYNEQF
TRBV6-5,TRBJ2-1,NA,ASSPRTGGGNEQF
TRBV19,TRBJ2-4,NA,ASSIGGLAGDKAKNIQY
TRBV30,TRBJ2-1,NA,AHQRDIGNEQF
TRBV5-1,TRBJ1-1,NA,ASLGQGVNTEAF
TRBV28,TRBJ1-2,NA,ASSFLGQGTPGYT
TRBV6-2/TRBV6-3,TRBJ1-1,NA,ASSYSLAQGGKNTEAF
TRBV3-1/TRBV3-2,TRBJ2-7,NA,ASSPRQGSGEQY
TRBV6-2/TRBV6-3,TRBJ1-2,NA,ASSYSPGSLYGYT
TRBV6-6,TRBJ2-1,NA,ASSNRGLDVDEQF
TRBV7-2,TRBJ1-1,NA,ASTRDREDTEAF
TRBV2,TRBJ2-7,NA,ASSEGLPYEQY